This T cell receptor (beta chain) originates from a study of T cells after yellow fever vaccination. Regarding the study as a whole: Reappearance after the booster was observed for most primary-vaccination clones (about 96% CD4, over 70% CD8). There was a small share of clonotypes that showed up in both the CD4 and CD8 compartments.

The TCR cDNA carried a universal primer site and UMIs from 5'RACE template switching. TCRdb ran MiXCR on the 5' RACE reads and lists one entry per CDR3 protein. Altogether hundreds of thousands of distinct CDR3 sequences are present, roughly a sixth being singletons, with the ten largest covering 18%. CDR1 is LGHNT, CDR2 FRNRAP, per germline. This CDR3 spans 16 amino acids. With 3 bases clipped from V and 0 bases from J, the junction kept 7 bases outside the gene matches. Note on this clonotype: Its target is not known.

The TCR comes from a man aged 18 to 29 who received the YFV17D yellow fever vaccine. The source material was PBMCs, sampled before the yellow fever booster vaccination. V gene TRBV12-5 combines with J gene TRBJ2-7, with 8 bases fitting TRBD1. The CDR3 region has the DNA TGTGCTAGTGGTTTCTCCCGCGGACAGGGCTCCTACGAGCAGTACTTC. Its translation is CASGFSRGQGSYEQYF. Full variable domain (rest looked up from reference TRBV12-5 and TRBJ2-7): DARVTQTPRHKVTEMGQEVTMRCQPILGHNTVFWYRQTMMQGLELLAYFRNRAPLDDSGMPKDRFSAEMPDATLATLKIQPSEPRDSAVYFCASGFSRGQGSYEQYFGPGTRLTVT.